This TCR beta chain is drawn from a study of OX40 agonist ivuxolimab in advanced cancers. The protocol was immunoSEQ multiplex PCR, while the TCRdb copy is restricted to in-frame clones and leaves out a portion. The sample lists tens of thousands of clones; 88% were seen once. A remark on this clone: Germline and junction disagree at one end, which may indicate a read error.

Blood draws occurred at baseline, cycle 4 day 1, and cycle 7 day 1. The TCR sequence derives from an adult with an advanced solid tumor such as melanoma, head and neck, liver or kidney cancer. The sample consisted of CD4+ or CD8+ T cells sorted from blood, taken in a trial of the OX40 agonist ivuxolimab.

The CDR3 protein is CASSGAGQGRSDTHYF. The DNA of the CDR3 is TGTGCCAGCAGCGGGGCGGGACAGGGGCGGTCAGATACGCATTATTTT. This rearrangement joins TRBV5-6 to TRBJ2-3, with 10 bases aligning to TRBD1. The CDR3 covers 16 residues. CDR1 is SGHDT, CDR2 YYEEEE, per germline.